The 30 T cell receptor beta chains given below trace back to one sample, sequenced in a study of T cell repertoires in cytomegalovirus infection (dated by TCRdb to between 2018 and 2021). TCRdb records Illumina HiSeq 1500 as the sequencer. TCRdb redid the processing of the public reads, applying fastp at Q25 and MiXCR, and retained in-frame beta chains. Rows with a matching CDR3 protein are joined into one entry that keeps the most common DNA and genes. The sample table lists some 920,000 distinct CDR3 sequences, approximately 31% of them with a count of one. About an eighth of the sample comes from the top ten. Interpreted using the paper, the treatment or condition label stands for: in vitro stimulation with specific CMV peptide epitopes to enrich CMV-specific T cells. For these TCRs, the target antigens are not known. The sequences come from cultured CD8+ T cells from PBMCs, collected from culture after CMV antigen stimulation. The receptors come from a human donor in good health (CMV status not recorded). Some clones in this sample may be carry-over from other donors' samples.

At least ten counts were recorded for this clonotype. The V and J genes are TRBV7-6 and TRBJ2-6; D is unresolved. The CDR3 extends over 19 amino acids. Germline CDR1 reads SGHVS; CDR2 reads FNYEAQ. Trimming shortened V by 5 bases and J by 0 bases, and 20 bases separated the two germline ends. The CDR3 DNA follows: TGTGCCAGCAGCCCAGCTTTATCCGGGCCGTACTCTGGGGCCAACGTCCTGACTTTC. This sequence encodes CASSPALSGPYSGANVLTF.

V and J are TRBV19 and TRBJ1-5; a weak D match, TRBD1 (5 bases). The V and J ends lost 10 bases and 0 bases respectively, with 13 bases between them. This CDR3 spans 14 amino acids. Germline CDR1 is LNHDA and CDR2 is SQIVND (reference sequence). The CDR3 is CATVTDHSNQPQHF. The CDR3 bases are TGTGCCACTGTGACAGACCATAGCAATCAGCCCCAGCATTTT.

The rearrangement uses TRBV20-1 and TRBJ1-5; TRBD1 might be the D (6 bases). The CDR3 is made up of 14 amino acids. Trimming cost V 6 bases and J 1 base, with 13 bases left between them. Germline CDR1 reads DFQATT; CDR2 reads SNEGSKA (reference sequence). The CDR3 here is CSAKTGISNQPQHF. In nucleotides, the CDR3 is TGCAGTGCAAAAACAGGGATCAGCAATCAGCCCCAGCATTTT.

This rearrangement joins TRBV6-4 to TRBJ2-7; 9 positions agree with TRBD2. The CDR3 runs 16 residues. V was clipped by 8 bases and J by 0 bases; unmatched bases: 11. CDR1 is MRHNA, CDR2 SNTAGT, per germline. The CDR3 protein is CASPERLAGRSYEQYV. For the CDR3, the DNA is TGTGCCAGCCCCGAAAGGCTAGCGGGGCGCTCCTACGAGCAGTACGTC.

With regard to this clonotype: This may be a read error, as it is one base from a much larger clone. This chain links TRBV7-8 with TRBJ2-6, with D possibly being TRBD1 or TRBD2 (5 bases each). The CDR3 runs 17 residues. Germline V gene data show CDR1 as SGHVS and CDR2 as FQNEAQ. The CDR3 DNA reads TGTGCCAGCAGCTCGTATGCCCAGGGTTCCGGGGCCAACGTCCCGACTTTC. Its protein product is CASSSYAQGSGANVPTF.

This chain connects TRBV6-2 or TRBV6-3 to TRBJ2-5, with a weak D call TRBD1 (5 bases). V lost 0 bases and J 2 bases, leaving 13 bases between the germline ends. Germline V gene sequence: CDR1 MNHEY, CDR2 SVGEGT. The CDR3 length is 16 residues. The CDR3 DNA follows: TGTGCCAGCAGTTACTCGATGGTTCAGGGACAAGAGACCCAGTACTTC. It yields the protein CASSYSMVQGQETQYF.

The table lists this clonotype with many counts. The J gene is TRBJ2-5, the V gene TRBV7-2, with D perhaps TRBD1 (6 bases). Trimming took off 3 bases at V and 4 bases at J, with 18 bases between the two ends. CDR1 and CDR2 from the germline V gene are SGHTA and FQGNSA. The CDR3 extends over 16 amino acids. The CDR3 bases are TGTGCCAGCAGCTTGACGACAGGAACGGCACCAGAGACCCAGTACTTC. Translated: CASSLTTGTAPETQYF.

This clonotype occurred many times. The chain has TRBV28 and TRBJ2-7, with 8 bases lining up with TRBD2. The trim removed 5 bases at V and 5 bases at J, leaving 5 bases unmatched. CDR1 is MDHEN, CDR2 SYDVKM, per germline. This CDR3 region has 13 residues. The CDR3 protein is CASSPPGGDEQYV. The CDR3 DNA is TGTGCCAGCAGTCCCCCCGGGGGGGACGAGCAGTACGTC.

The chain is built from TRBV6-6 and TRBJ1-6; D might be TRBD1 (5 bases). The CDR3 is 17 amino acids. V was shortened by 5 bases and J by 6 bases, with 20 bases between the two germline ends. Germline V gene lookup returns CDR1 MNHNY and CDR2 SVGAGI (reference sequence). The CDR3 loop reads CASSPLGQTGGNSPLHF. Here the CDR3 DNA reads TGTGCCAGCAGTCCTCTGGGGCAAACCGGTGGTAATTCACCCCTCCACTTT.

The CDR3 bases are TGTGCCAGCAGTTACCGGGATGGCCCGGGACCTAGGAATTATGGCTACACCTTC. Translating it yields CASSYRDGPGPRNYGYTF. V usage is TRBV6-2 or TRBV6-3 and J usage is TRBJ1-2; weak D call: TRBD1 (5 bases). Trimming stripped 2 bases from V and 5 bases from J, with 24 bases between. Germline V gene lookup returns CDR1 MNHEY and CDR2 SVGEGT. CDR3 length equals 18 residues.

This clonotype was seen a single time. This chain joins TRBV7-2 and TRBJ2-5, with a weak D call TRBD1 (5 bases). CDR1 is SGHTA, CDR2 FQGNSA, per germline. Deletions cut 1 base from V and 11 bases from J, with 11 bases between. The CDR3 totals 12 residues. The CDR3, as DNA: TGTGCCAGCAGCTTAGAGGGGATAGGGCAGTACTTC. The encoded protein is CASSLEGIGQYF.

This chain uses TRBV9 with TRBJ2-4; 9 bases map to TRBD2. V was clipped by 0 bases and J by 0 bases; unmatched bases: 1. Germline CDR1 SGDLS, CDR2 YYNGEE. The CDR3 is made up of 16 amino acids. This chain's CDR3 is CASSVGGGAAKNIQYF. CDR3 DNA: TGTGCCAGCAGCGTAGGCGGGGGGGCAGCCAAAAACATTCAGTACTTC.

The rearrangement uses TRBV15 and TRBJ2-2; D might be TRBD1 (6 bases). The CDR3 is made up of 17 amino acids. V was trimmed by 0 bases and J by 1 base, leaving 12 bases between them. Germline loops: CDR1 LNHNV, CDR2 YYDKDF (reference sequence). The CDR3 DNA reads as TGTGCCACCAGCAGAGATGGGGGCAGCTTGAACACCGGGGAGCTGTTTTTT. Encoded protein: CATSRDGGSLNTGELFF.

The chain couples TRBV7-2 to TRBJ2-1; D not certain. Trimming removed 2 bases from V and 3 bases from J, with 14 bases in between. Germline CDR1 reads SGHTA; CDR2 reads FQGNSA. The CDR3 spans 16 residues. The CDR3 sequence: CASSLWVKGGYNEQFF. Written as DNA, the CDR3 is TGTGCCAGCAGCTTATGGGTGAAGGGCGGCTACAATGAGCAGTTCTTC.

This clonotype was counted at least ten times. The V gene is TRBV7-2, the J gene TRBJ1-1; D not certain. The V end lost 6 bases, the J end lost 6 bases, and 14 bases lay between the germline ends. The CDR3 is made up of 13 amino acids. CDR1 SGHTA and CDR2 FQGNSA come from the germline V gene. The CDR3 nucleotides are TGTGCCAGCAGTCTGGGAATTCCCGCTGAAGCTTTCTTT. Residues: CASSLGIPAEAFF.

This clonotype was counted between two and nine times. V usage is TRBV7-9 and J usage is TRBJ2-7; perhaps TRBD2 as D (6 bases). The CDR3 is 16 residues long. V was clipped by 1 base and J by 0 bases, with 13 bases between them. The germline V gene has CDR1 SEHNR and CDR2 FQNEAQ (reference sequence). In nucleotides, the CDR3 is TGTGCCAGCAGCTTAGGGGCGGGGTTAAGCTCCTACGAGCAGTACGTC. This translates into CASSLGAGLSSYEQYV.

This clonotype occurred a few times. The chain couples TRBV12-3 or TRBV12-4 to TRBJ1-2; D unclear. Trimming shortened V by 1 base and J by 5 bases, and 14 bases separated the two germline ends. The CDR3 runs 15 residues. The CDR3 loop reads CASSLENPMKYGYTF. CDR3 DNA: TGTGCCAGCAGTTTAGAGAACCCAATGAAGTATGGCTACACCTTC.

The chain has TRBV5-6 and TRBJ2-7; 8 bases map to TRBD1. With 0 bases clipped from V and 6 bases from J, the junction kept 2 bases outside the gene matches. CDR3 size: 13 residues. Germline V gene lookup returns CDR1 SGHDT and CDR2 YYEEEE. The CDR3 region has the DNA TGTGCCAGCAGCTTGGAACAGGGGGTCGAGCAGTACGTC. It is translated as CASSLEQGVEQYV.

In this sample, this clonotype turned up many times. V usage is TRBV6-1 and J usage is TRBJ1-1, with TRBD1 matching over 7 bases. The trim removed 6 bases at V and 4 bases at J, leaving 8 bases unmatched. Germline CDR1 is MNHNS and CDR2 is SASEGT. The length of the CDR3 is 14 residues. The CDR3 loop reads CASSDRDRGTEAFF. CDR3 nucleotide sequence: TGTGCCAGCAGCGACAGGGATCGGGGCACTGAAGCTTTCTTT.

The rearrangement links TRBV5-1 to TRBJ1-1; TRBD1 agrees at 7 bases. The V gene's germline CDR1 is SGHRS and CDR2 YFSETQ. V dropped 4 bases and J dropped 1; count of bases not matched to a gene: 10. CDR3 size: 16 residues. The CDR3 spells CASSIYTTGWNTEAFF. The CDR3 bases are TGCGCCAGCAGCATATATACGACAGGGTGGAACACTGAAGCTTTCTTT.

The table lists this clonotype with many counts. The J gene is TRBJ2-3, the V gene TRBV7-6; 8 positions agree with TRBD2. The germline V gene encodes CDR1 SGHVS and CDR2 FNYEAQ. This CDR3 has 13 amino acids. Trimming at V came to 4 bases and at J to 4 bases, leaving 1 base not matched to a gene. The chain's CDR3 is CASSSAGADTQYF. In DNA, the CDR3 is TGTGCCAGCAGCTCAGCGGGGGCAGATACGCAGTATTTT.

In DNA form, the CDR3 reads TGTGCCAGCAGCCTCGGGACTAGCGGGACCCACAATGAGCAGTTCTTC. The encoded protein is CASSLGTSGTHNEQFF. The chain is built from TRBV7-2 and TRBJ2-1, with 13 bases matching TRBD2. The CDR3 has 16 amino acids. Trimming removed 5 bases from V and 5 bases from J; junction bases left unmatched: 6. Germline CDR1 SGHTA, CDR2 FQGNSA.

There are a few counts of this clonotype. The CDR3 nucleotides are TGCAGCGTTTATTACAGGGGGGCCGCCATAGCCAAAAACATTCAGTACTTC. This gives the protein CSVYYRGAAIAKNIQYF. The chain employs TRBV29-1 and TRBJ2-4, with 8 bases matching TRBD1. This CDR3 is 17 amino acids long. The germline V gene encodes CDR1 SQVTM and CDR2 ANQGSEA. V shed 5 bases and J 0 bases; nucleotides not matched to a gene: 12.

This clonotype appeared a single time. This chain joins TRBV18 and TRBJ2-1, with D perhaps TRBD2 (6 bases). Germline lookup yields CDR1 KGHSH and CDR2 LQKENI. Trimming pared 6 bases from V and 4 bases from J, leaving 13 bases between. CDR3 length equals 14 residues. CDR3 sequence: CASSRDFLYNEQFF. CDR3 DNA: TGTGCCAGCTCCAGGGACTTCCTGTACAATGAGCAGTTCTTC.

There are a few counts of this clonotype. The chain uses TRBV7-2 and TRBJ1-3; 9 bases line up with TRBD1. Trimming at V came to 3 bases and at J to 2 bases, leaving 5 bases not matched to a gene. Per germline, CDR1 SGHTA and CDR2 FQGNSA. This CDR3 is built from 16 residues. CDR3 DNA: TGTGCCAGCAGCTTCTGGACAGGGGCGCCTGGAAACACCATATATTTT. Its translation is CASSFWTGAPGNTIYF.

This clonotype was seen at least ten times. This chain links TRBV7-6 with TRBJ2-2; perhaps TRBD1 as D (7 bases). The CDR3 covers 19 residues. Germline values: CDR1 SGHVS, CDR2 FNYEAQ. Trimming left V 4 bases short and J 2 bases short, with 23 bases between. The CDR3 loop is CASSSHRDSWRENTGELFF. CDR3 bases: TGTGCCAGCAGCTCACACAGGGACAGTTGGAGGGAAAACACCGGGGAGCTGTTTTTT.

This clonotype showed up many times. The chain recombines TRBV4-1 with TRBJ2-1; D remains ambiguous. Trimming cost V 0 bases and J 4 bases, with 19 bases left between them. CDR1 and CDR2 from the germline V gene are MGHRA and YSYEKL. The CDR3 runs 18 residues. CDR3 amino acids: CASSQDTRTVPYYNEQFF. The CDR3 coding sequence is TGCGCCAGCAGCCAAGATACCAGGACGGTTCCTTATTACAATGAGCAGTTCTTC.

There are a few counts of this clonotype. This chain uses TRBV6-2 or TRBV6-3 with TRBJ2-6, with D possibly being TRBD1 (5 bases). Trimming stripped 6 bases from V and 1 base from J, with 10 bases between. The germline CDR1 and CDR2 sequences are MNHEY and SVGEGT. The CDR3 sequence is 15 residues long. CDR3 sequence (DNA): TGTGCCAGCAGCACAGGTTATTCTGGGGCCAACGTCCTGACTTTC. Encoded protein: CASSTGYSGANVLTF.

This clonotype was seen a handful of times. The chain recombines TRBV4-3 with TRBJ2-1, with a weak D call TRBD2 (6 bases). The CDR3 contains 15 residues. Germline V CDR1 and CDR2: LGHNA, YSLEER. Between the trimmed V and J ends, which lost 6 bases and 6 bases, there was a span of 18 bases. Here the CDR3 reads CASRDLLRAGNEQFF. The CDR3 DNA sequence: TGCGCCAGCAGGGACCTTCTAAGAGCGGGCAATGAGCAGTTCTTC.

A few counts support this clonotype. This chain joins TRBV7-6 and TRBJ2-2, with 11 positions matching TRBD2. Germline loops: CDR1 SGHVS, CDR2 FNYEAQ. The CDR3 spans 16 residues. V gave up 4 bases and J gave up 4 bases; unmatched junction bases: 5. CDR3 amino acids: CASSSLAGGGTGELFF. In DNA form, the CDR3 reads TGTGCCAGCAGCTCCCTAGCGGGGGGAGGCACCGGGGAGCTGTTTTTT. Full variable domain (outside the CDR3, taken from reference TRBV7-6 and TRBJ2-2): GAGVSQSPRYKVTKRGQDVALRCDPISGHVSLYWYRQALGQGPEFLTYFNYEAQQDKSGLPNDRFSAERPEGSISTLTIQRTEQRDSAMYRCASSSLAGGGTGELFFGEGSRLTVL.